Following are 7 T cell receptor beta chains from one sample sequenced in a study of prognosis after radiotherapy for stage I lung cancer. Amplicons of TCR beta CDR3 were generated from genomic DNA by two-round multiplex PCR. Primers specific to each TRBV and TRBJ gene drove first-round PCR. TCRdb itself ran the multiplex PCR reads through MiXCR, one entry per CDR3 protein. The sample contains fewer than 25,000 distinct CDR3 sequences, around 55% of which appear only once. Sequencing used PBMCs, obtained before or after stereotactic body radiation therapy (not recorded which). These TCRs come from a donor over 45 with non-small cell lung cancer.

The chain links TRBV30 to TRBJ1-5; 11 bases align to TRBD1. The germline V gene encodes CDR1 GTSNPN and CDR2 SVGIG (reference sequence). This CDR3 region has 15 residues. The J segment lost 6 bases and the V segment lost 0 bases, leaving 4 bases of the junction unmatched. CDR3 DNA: TGTGCCTGGAGTGTAGCGGGACAGGGGGTTCAGCCCCAGCATTTT. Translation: CAWSVAGQGVQPQHF.

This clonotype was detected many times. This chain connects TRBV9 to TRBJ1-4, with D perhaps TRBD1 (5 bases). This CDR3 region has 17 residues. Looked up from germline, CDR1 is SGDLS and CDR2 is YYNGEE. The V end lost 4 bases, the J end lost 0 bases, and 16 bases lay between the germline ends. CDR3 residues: CASSPGGRKATNEKLFF. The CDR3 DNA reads TGTGCCAGCAGCCCCGGGGGAAGGAAAGCAACTAATGAAAAACTGTTTTTT.

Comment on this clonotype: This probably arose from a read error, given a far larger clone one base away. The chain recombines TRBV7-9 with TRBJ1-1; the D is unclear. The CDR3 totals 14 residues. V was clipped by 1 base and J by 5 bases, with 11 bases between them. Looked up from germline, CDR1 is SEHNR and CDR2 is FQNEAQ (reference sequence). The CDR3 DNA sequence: TGTGCCAGCAGCTTAGACAGCGCACAAACTGAAGCTTTCTTT. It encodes CASSLDSAQTEAFF.

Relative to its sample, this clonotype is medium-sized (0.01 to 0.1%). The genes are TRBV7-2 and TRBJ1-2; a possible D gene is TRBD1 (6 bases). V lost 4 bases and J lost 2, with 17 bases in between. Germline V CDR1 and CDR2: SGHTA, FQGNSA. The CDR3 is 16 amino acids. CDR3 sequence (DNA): TGTGCCAGCAGCTCTCTCACAGGGTGGGCGAACTATGGCTACACCTTC. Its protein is CASSSLTGWANYGYTF.

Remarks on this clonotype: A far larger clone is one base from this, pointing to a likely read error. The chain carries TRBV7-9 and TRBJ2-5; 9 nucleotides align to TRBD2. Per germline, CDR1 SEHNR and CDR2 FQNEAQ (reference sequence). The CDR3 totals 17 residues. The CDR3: CASSLGRGGGEQDTQYF. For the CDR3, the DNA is TGTGCCAGCAGCTTGGGGCGGGGGGGGGGCGAGCAAGATACCCAGTACTTC.

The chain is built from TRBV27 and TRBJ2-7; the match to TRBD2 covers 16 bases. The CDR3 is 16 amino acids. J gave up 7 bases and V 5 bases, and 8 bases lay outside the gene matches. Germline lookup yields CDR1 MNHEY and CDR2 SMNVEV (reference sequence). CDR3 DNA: TGTGCCAGCAGTCAGGGACTAGCGGGAGGGCCAAGAGAGCAGTACTTC. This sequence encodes CASSQGLAGGPREQYF.

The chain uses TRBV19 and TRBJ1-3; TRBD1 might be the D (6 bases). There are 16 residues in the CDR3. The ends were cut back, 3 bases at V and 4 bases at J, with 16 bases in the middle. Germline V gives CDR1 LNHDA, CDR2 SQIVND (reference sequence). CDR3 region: CASSIGGTGFGNTIYF. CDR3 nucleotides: TGTGCCAGTAGTATTGGTGGTACAGGGTTCGGAAACACCATATATTTT.